The sequence of this T cell receptor beta chain was determined in a study of monozygotic twins with inflammatory bowel disease. TCRdb reanalyzed the 5' RACE reads, giving one entry per CDR3 protein sequence and no DNA. The sample table includes fewer than 150,000 distinct CDR3 sequences. The CDR3 has 16 amino acids. Per the germline V gene, CDR1 is SGHTA and CDR2 is FQGNSA. Concerning this clonotype: Its matching antigen is unknown.

Overall study findings and caveats: Against healthy co-twins, IBD patients had lower TCRbeta diversity (measured by inverse Simpson). Discrimination among different T cell subtypes was not achievable.

Collection yielded 2 to 3 ml of blood per donor. The chain joins TRBV7-2 to TRBJ2-3; the D call from TCRdb, TRBD1, cannot be confirmed without DNA. This sequence originates from a human donor with ulcerative colitis or Crohn's disease, or a healthy co-twin of an affected twin (not recorded which). Sequences were obtained from blood. The CDR3 spells CASSLEWGAGTDTQYF.